Shown below are 7 T cell receptor beta chains from a single sample sequenced in a study of T-cell memory formation after mild COVID-19. Via MiXCR, TCRdb re-called the 5' RACE reads, giving one row per CDR3 protein. Counted here are hundreds of thousands of distinct CDR3 sequences, about 20% occurring once; the ten biggest clones make up roughly an eighth. The sequenced sample consisted of PBMCs or a T cell subset sorted from them (not recorded which). Source of these receptors: an adult woman who had mild COVID-19 (a few samples of this study predate the infection). Cell type and time point are not known.

The rearrangement joins TRBV3-1 to TRBJ1-1; TRBD1 might be the D (6 bases). There are 15 residues in the CDR3. CDR1 and CDR2 from the germline V gene are LGHDT and YNNKEL (reference sequence). The ends were cut back, 1 base at V and 5 bases at J, with 14 bases in the middle. CDR3 in DNA: TGTGCCAGCAGCCAAGCCGACAGGTCAGGGACTGAAGCTTTCTTT. This codes for CASSQADRSGTEAFF.

The J gene is TRBJ2-3, the V gene TRBV7-6; a possible D gene is TRBD2 (6 bases). V lost 5 bases to trimming and J lost 4 bases, with 19 bases between them. The CDR3 length is 16 residues. Germline V lookup: CDR1 SGHVS, CDR2 FNYEAQ. CDR3 nucleotide sequence: TGTGCCAGCAGCCCCCGGGGGTTCGGTAACTCAGATACGCAGTATTTT. Encoded protein: CASSPRGFGNSDTQYF. Combining the CDR3 with reference TRBV7-6 and TRBJ2-3 gives the whole variable domain GAGVSQSPRYKVTKRGQDVALRCDPISGHVSLYWYRQALGQGPEFLTYFNYEAQQDKSGLPNDRFSAERPEGSISTLTIQRTEQRDSAMYRCASSPRGFGNSDTQYFGPGTRLTVL.

The chain's CDR3 is CASSQDYNYGYTF. For the CDR3, the DNA is TGTGCCAGCAGCCAAGACTATAACTATGGCTACACCTTC. This rearrangement joins TRBV14 to TRBJ1-2; D not resolved. This CDR3 spans 13 amino acids. V was pared by 0 bases and J by 1 base, with 3 bases between. Germline lookup yields CDR1 SGHDN and CDR2 FVKESK.

This clonotype was seen only a few times. The chain carries TRBV5-1 and TRBJ2-2; 8 bases match TRBD2. The CDR3 extends over 18 amino acids. J was trimmed by 7 bases and V by 0 bases; bases with no gene match: 14. Germline V gene lookup returns CDR1 SGHRS and CDR2 YFSETQ. CDR3 nucleotide sequence: TGCGCCAGCAGCTTGGCGATGGTAGCGGGGAGCTTCTTCGGGGAGCTGTTTTTT. Its translation is CASSLAMVAGSFFGELFF.

The table lists this clonotype with a few counts. The chain carries TRBV4-2 and TRBJ2-1; TRBD2 aligns across 10 bases. Germline V gene data show CDR1 as LGHNA and CDR2 as YNFKEQ. V lost 1 base, J lost 0 bases, and 3 bases stayed unmatched. The CDR3 runs to 17 residues. The CDR3 spells CASSQGTSGISYNEQFF. CDR3 coding DNA: TGTGCCAGCAGCCAAGGGACTAGCGGAATCTCCTACAATGAGCAGTTCTTC.

A few counts support this clonotype. The gene calls are TRBV20-1 and TRBJ1-4; D remains ambiguous. The CDR3 consists of 11 residues. V was trimmed by 2 bases and J by 8 bases, leaving 6 bases between them. Germline V gives CDR1 DFQATT, CDR2 SNEGSKA (reference sequence). The CDR3 region has the DNA TGCAGTGCTAGAAAGGGAGAAAAACTGTTTTTT. Translating gives CSARKGEKLFF.

Only a few counts were recorded for this clonotype. This chain uses TRBV12-3 or TRBV12-4 with TRBJ2-5; D gene ambiguous. Trimming cost V 3 bases and J 4 bases, with 12 bases left between them. The CDR3 consists of 14 residues. The CDR3 nucleotides are TGTGCCAGCAGTTTTGGCGTCCACTCAGAGACCCAGTACTTC. Amino acids: CASSFGVHSETQYF.